This TCR beta chain was recorded in a study of blood T cell repertoires in COVID-19. On the study more broadly: Samples representing acute and convalescent COVID-19 were sourced from the United States, Italy and Spain. T cells, B-cell-depleted T cells, or PBMCs supplied cDNA or gDNA.

Methods used by the authors: Amplification of reference gene primers provided the estimated nucleated cell counts. The protocol was immunoSEQ multiplex PCR, while the TCRdb copy is restricted to in-frame clones and leaves out a portion. V, J and clone size were drawn from that table, and D and trimming were deduced from the DNA. The sample lists 120,000 to 150,000 clones, around 88% seen once, with 25% to 30% in the top ten. What was sequenced was peripheral blood. This sequence was found in a human donor in a cohort sampled during active COVID-19.

As DNA, the CDR3 is TGTGCCAGTAAACTGGGGGCCAGTGGGTATGGCTACACCTTC. Protein: CASKLGASGYGYTF. The V call is TRBV19, the J call TRBJ1-2, with a tentative D call TRBD1 (6 bases). This CDR3 has 14 residues. V was shortened by 7 bases and J by 5 bases, with 17 bases between the two germline ends. Germline CDR1 reads LNHDA; CDR2 reads SQIVND (reference sequence).